These T cell receptor beta chains were read from a single sample in a study of shared clonotypes between healthy human individuals. Libraries were prepared by immunoSEQ multiplex PCR; TCRdb keeps only in-frame clonotypes and omits some of them. Of roughly 2,500,000 clones in the sample, roughly 93% were seen once. Sequencing was carried out using naive CD4+ T cells from PBMCs. Receptor source: a man aged 18 to 35 in good health. Some clones in this sample may be carry-over from other donors' samples. Each CDR3 is given with its conserved first and last residue. The order of the fields is V gene, CDR3 protein.

TRBV18 CASSITSTDTQYF
TRBV29-1 CSATQGADTQYF
TRBV19 CASKPEFSRAGGYTF
TRBV7-9 CASSPGTDQETQYF
TRBV7-9 CASSLIGSGNTIYF
TRBV5-8 CASSLHRGQPQHF
TRBV7-3 CASSPQGGVNTEAFF
TRBV30 CAWSEGSNYEQYF
TRBV4-1 CASSQVTGVLNTEAFF
TRBV29-1 CSVGQARGEQFF
TRBV19 CASRTPGSTGELFF
TRBV29-1 CSVEGSGGLAGAYNEQFF
TRBV4-3 CASSQARAGANVLTF
TRBV7-7 CASSPGRDGAYEQYF
TRBV18 CASSPGTGGRQPQHF
TRBV18 CASSPGQTSWGETQYF
TRBV2 CASRRGRESTDTQYF
TRBV11-2 CASSSVGSYEQYF
TRBV27 CASSLSILNTEAFF
TRBV5-1 CASSTDRGSGELFF
TRBV7-8 CASSRQGNTGELFF
TRBV5-1 CASSLAQANTGELFF
TRBV9 CASSVSPGTSGTSSYNEQFF
TRBV2 CASKASYEQYF
TRBV29-1 CSVGLLGGARETQYF
TRBV5-1 CASSPGLAGGDIIETQYF
TRBV19 CASSSLVQGARQPQHF
TRBV5-6 CASSGGTGNQPQHF
TRBV7-2 CASSLMANARAFF
TRBV5-1 CASSLEAGPDYGYTF